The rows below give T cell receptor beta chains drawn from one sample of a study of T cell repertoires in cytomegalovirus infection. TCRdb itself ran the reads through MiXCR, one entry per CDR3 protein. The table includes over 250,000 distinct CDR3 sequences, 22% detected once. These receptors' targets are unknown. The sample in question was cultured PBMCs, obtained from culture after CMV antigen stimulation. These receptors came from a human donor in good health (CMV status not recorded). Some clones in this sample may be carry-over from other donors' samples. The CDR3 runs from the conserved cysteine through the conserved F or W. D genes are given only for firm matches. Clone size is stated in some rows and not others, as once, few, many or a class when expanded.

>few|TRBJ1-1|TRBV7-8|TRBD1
TGTGCCAGCAGCTTACTCGTCAGGGGGCATTCTGAAGCTTTCTTT
CASSLLVRGHSEAFF
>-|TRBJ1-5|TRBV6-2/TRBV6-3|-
TGTGCCAGCTCCCCACCACGACTGACTAGCAATCAGCCCCAGCATTTT
CASSPPRLTSNQPQHF
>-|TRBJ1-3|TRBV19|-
TGTGCCAGTACCCCGCAAGTAGGGGGGGCGAACACCATATATTTT
CASTPQVGGANTIYF
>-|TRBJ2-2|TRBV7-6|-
TGTGCCAGCAGCTTAGCTCAAGGAGGGGGTTCCGGGGAGCTGTTTTTT
CASSLAQGGGSGELFF
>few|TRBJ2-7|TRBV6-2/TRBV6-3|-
TGTGCCAGCAGTTGGAATCTGGGGGTGCAGTACTTC
CASSWNLGVQYF
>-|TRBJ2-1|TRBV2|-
TGTGCCAGCCCCCTAGCGAACTCCTACAATGAGCAGTTCTTC
CASPLANSYNEQFF
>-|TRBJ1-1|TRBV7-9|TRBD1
TGTGCCAGCAGCTTGTACGGGACAGGGAATCTCAAGTATACTGAAGCTTTCTTT
CASSLYGTGNLKYTEAFF
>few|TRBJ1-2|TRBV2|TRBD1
TGTGCCAGCAGTCCCGGGACAGGGAGGGGTGGCTACACCTTC
CASSPGTGRGGYTF
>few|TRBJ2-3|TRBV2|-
TGTGCCAGCAGTGAAGCTGGGTTTCGGGGAGATACGCAGTATTTT
CASSEAGFRGDTQYF
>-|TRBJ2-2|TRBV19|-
TGTGCCAGTAGTTCTCGGGGAGCCAACACCGGGGAGCTGTTTTTT
CASSSRGANTGELFF
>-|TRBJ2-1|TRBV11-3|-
TGTGCCAGCAGACTACCAGGGACGTCCTACAATGAGCAGTTCTTC
CASRLPGTSYNEQFF
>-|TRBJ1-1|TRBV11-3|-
TGTGCCAGCAGCCCCCGTTCAGACGCGAACACTGGAGCTTTCTTT
CASSPRSDANTGAFF
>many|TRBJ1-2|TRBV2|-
TGTGCCAGCAAGAAGTCAGCTAACTATGGCTACACCTTC
CASKKSANYGYTF
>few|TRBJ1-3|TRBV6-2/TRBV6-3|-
TGTGCCAGCAGTTACGGAAGATTGCCAGGACGCTCTGGAAACACCATATATTTT
CASSYGRLPGRSGNTIYF
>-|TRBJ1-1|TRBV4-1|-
TGCGCCAGCAGCCAAGAAGTGGCAGCCACGAACACTGAAGCTTTCTTT
CASSQEVAATNTEAFF
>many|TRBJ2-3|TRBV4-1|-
TGCGCCAGCAGCCAAGATGGTGGGTCGGGCACAGATACGCAGTATTTT
CASSQDGGSGTDTQYF
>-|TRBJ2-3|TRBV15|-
TGTGCCACCAGCTTCCGACAGCCAGATACGCAGTATTTT
CATSFRQPDTQYF
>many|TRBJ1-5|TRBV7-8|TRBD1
TGTGCCAGCAGCGACCGGGACAGGGGAAATCAGCCCCAGCATTTT
CASSDRDRGNQPQHF
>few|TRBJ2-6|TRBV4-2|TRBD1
TGTGCCAGCAGCCAAGCAGGACAGGGGAATACTGGGGCCAACGTCCTGACTTTC
CASSQAGQGNTGANVLTF
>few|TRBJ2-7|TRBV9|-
TGTGCCAGCAAAAGACATTCTCGGAGGTCCTACGAGCAGTACTTC
CASKRHSRRSYEQYF
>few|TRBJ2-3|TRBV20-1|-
TGCAGTGCGAGGACTCGCCCAACCGATACGCAGTATTTT
CSARTRPTDTQYF
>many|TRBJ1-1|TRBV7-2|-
TGTGCCAGCAGCTTGACAGGGAACACTGAAGCTTTCTTT
CASSLTGNTEAFF
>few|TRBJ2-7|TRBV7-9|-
TGTGCCAGCAGCTTACAGCGGATAGAGCAGTACTTC
CASSLQRIEQYF
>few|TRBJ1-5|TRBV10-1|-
TGCGCCAGCAGTGAGTCTCTTGATCAGCCCCAGCATTTT
CASSESLDQPQHF
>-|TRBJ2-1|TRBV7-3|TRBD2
TGTGCCAGCAGCCTCCCTAGCCGGGAGGAGTCATTCGATGAGCAGTTCTTC
CASSLPSREESFDEQFF
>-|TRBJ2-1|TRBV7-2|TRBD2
TGTGCCAGCAGCTTTTTGAGGACTAGCGGGAGACTCTACAATGAGCAGTTCTTC
CASSFLRTSGRLYNEQFF
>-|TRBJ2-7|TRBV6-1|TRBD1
TGTGCCAGCAGTGTCTTACCGGGACAGGCCCCCTACGAGCAGTACTTC
CASSVLPGQAPYEQYF
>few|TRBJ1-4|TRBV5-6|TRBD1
TGTGCCAGCAGTCGGGACAGAACTAATGAAAAACTGTTTTTT
CASSRDRTNEKLFF
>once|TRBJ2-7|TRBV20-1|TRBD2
TGCAGTGCTAGAGATATGGGAGCGGGAGTCTCAAAGCAGTACTTC
CSARDMGAGVSKQYF
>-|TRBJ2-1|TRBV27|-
TGTGCCAGCAGTTTAACAGTCCCCGGGTACAATGAGCAGTTCTTC
CASSLTVPGYNEQFF
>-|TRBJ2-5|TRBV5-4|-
TGTGCCAGCAGCTTAGGGACAATGAAAGAGACCCAGTACTTC
CASSLGTMKETQYF
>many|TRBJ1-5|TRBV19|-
TGTGCCAGTAGTATGGAGGGGATGGGCAATCAGCCCCAGCATTTT
CASSMEGMGNQPQHF
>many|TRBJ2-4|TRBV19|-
TGTGCCAGTAGTATAGAGACTACCTCTCGTCGGAACATTCAGTACTTC
CASSIETTSRRNIQYF
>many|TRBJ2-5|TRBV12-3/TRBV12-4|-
TGTGCCAGCAGTTTAGCGGGAGTAGAGACCCAGTACTTC
CASSLAGVETQYF
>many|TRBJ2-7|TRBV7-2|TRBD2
TGTGCCAGCAGCTCTGGACTAGCGGGAGTGTCCTACGAGCAGTACTTC
CASSSGLAGVSYEQYF
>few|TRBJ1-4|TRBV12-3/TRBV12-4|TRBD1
TGTGCCAGCAGCTCTAGACAGGGCGAAAAACTGTTTTTT
CASSSRQGEKLFF
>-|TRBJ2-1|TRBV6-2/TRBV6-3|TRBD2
TGTGCCAGCAGTTACAGGGCGGGGGAGACGTTCTACAATGAGCAGTTCTTC
CASSYRAGETFYNEQFF
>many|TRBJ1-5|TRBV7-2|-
TGTGCCAGCAGCTTAGCTGGGGGCGGTGGCAATCAGCCCCAGCATTTT
CASSLAGGGGNQPQHF
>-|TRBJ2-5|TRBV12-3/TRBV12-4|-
TGTGCCAGCAGAGTCCTGGGGGCGGAGACCCAGTACTTC
CASRVLGAETQYF
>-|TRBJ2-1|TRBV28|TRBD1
TGTGCCAGCAGCCATCGACAGGGTTATTACAATGAGCAGTTCTTC
CASSHRQGYYNEQFF
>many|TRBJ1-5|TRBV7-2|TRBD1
TGTGCCAGCAGCCCCGAGACAGGGAGGAATCAGCCCCAGCATTTT
CASSPETGRNQPQHF
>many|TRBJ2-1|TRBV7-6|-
TGTGCCAGCAGCTTAGCGGCTAGCGACTACTACAATGAGCAGTTCTTC
CASSLAASDYYNEQFF
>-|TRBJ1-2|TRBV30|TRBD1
TGTGCCTGGAGTGCCCGACAGGGAGGCGGCTACACCTTC
CAWSARQGGGYTF
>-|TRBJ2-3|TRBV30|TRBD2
TGTGCCTGGTGTCCGGGGGGGAGAAGAGCAGATACGCAGTATTTT
CAWCPGGRRADTQYF
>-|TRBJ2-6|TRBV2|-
TGTGCCAGCAGCAACAGGGACTGGGCCAACGTCCTGACTTTC
CASSNRDWANVLTF
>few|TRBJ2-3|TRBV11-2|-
TGTGCCAGCAGCTATCGGGACAGCACAGATACGCAGTATTTT
CASSYRDSTDTQYF
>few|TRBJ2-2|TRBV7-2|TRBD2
TGTGCCAGCAGCCAAGGACTAGAAATGATCGCCGGGGAGCTGTTTTTT
CASSQGLEMIAGELFF
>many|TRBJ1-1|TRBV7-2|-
TGTGCCAGCAGCTTATTTGCCATGAACACTGAAGCTTTCTTT
CASSLFAMNTEAFF
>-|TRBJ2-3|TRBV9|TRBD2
TGTGCCAGCAGCGTAGGCAGGACTAGAAGGGGCACAGATACGCAGTATTTT
CASSVGRTRRGTDTQYF
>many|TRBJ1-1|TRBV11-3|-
TGTGCCAGCAGCTTAGATAGTGCGTTTGAAGCTTTCTTT
CASSLDSAFEAFF
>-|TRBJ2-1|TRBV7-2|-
TGTGCCTGCTCAGGGTCCGTGGGAAACAATGAGCAGTTCTTC
CACSGSVGNNEQFF
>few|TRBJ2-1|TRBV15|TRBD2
TGTGCCACCAGCGCACGACTAGCGGATGGGTTCGAGCAGTTCTTC
CATSARLADGFEQFF
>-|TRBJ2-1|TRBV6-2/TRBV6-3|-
TGTGCCAGCAGTTACGAGAGTGGTCGGGTTATCAATGAGCAGTTCTTC
CASSYESGRVINEQFF
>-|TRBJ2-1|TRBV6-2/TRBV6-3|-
TGTGCCAGCAGTTATCTAGGGGGCAATGAGCAGTTCTTC
CASSYLGGNEQFF
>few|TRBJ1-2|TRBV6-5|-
TGTGCCAGCAGTTACGGTGTCAGAAACTATGGCTACACCTTC
CASSYGVRNYGYTF
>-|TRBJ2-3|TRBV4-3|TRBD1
TGCGCCAGCAGCCAGGACGGACAGGGTCGCGATACGCAGTATTTT
CASSQDGQGRDTQYF
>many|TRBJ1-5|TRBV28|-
TGTGCCAGCAGTCCCGTTCTGGGGGGAAGCAATCAGCCCCAGCATTTT
CASSPVLGGSNQPQHF